Listed here are 25 T cell receptor beta chains from one sample, sequenced in a study of T cells of healthy individuals. MiXCR was run by TCRdb on the 5' RACE reads, yielding one entry per CDR3 protein. The table has about 53,000 distinct CDR3 sequences, roughly 14% seen once; the top ten hold 15% to 20%. These receptors were taken from a human donor in good health.

This clonotype appeared a few times. The chain employs TRBV20-1 and TRBJ2-3; no clear D. Germline V lookup: CDR1 DFQATT, CDR2 SNEGSKA (reference sequence). The CDR3 extends over 13 amino acids. Trimming left V 6 bases short and J 0 bases short, with 10 bases between. The CDR3 reads CSAVDISTDTQYF. The CDR3 coding sequence is TGCAGTGCCGTTGACATCAGCACAGATACGCAGTATTTT.

The sample holds many counts of this clonotype. V is TRBV28 and J is TRBJ1-5; D call uncertain. The V end lost 6 bases, the J end lost 2 bases, and 29 bases lay between the germline ends. The germline gives CDR1 MDHEN, CDR2 SYDVKM. The CDR3 runs 20 residues. The CDR3 DNA follows: TGTGCCAGCAGCCGAAGGGAATCGGACCGCTTTCGGGCAGGCAATCAGCCCCAGCATTTT. Amino acid sequence: CASSRRESDRFRAGNQPQHF.

The rearrangement joins TRBV6-5 to TRBJ1-1; D gene uncertain. The CDR3 length is 16 residues. V was clipped by 5 bases and J by 1 base, with 17 bases between them. CDR1 and CDR2 (germline): MNHEY, SVGAGI. Here the CDR3 DNA reads TGTGCCAGCAGTCCCCTCGAGGGTGTGGAGAACACTGAAGCTTTCTTT. Translating gives CASSPLEGVENTEAFF.

This clonotype came up many times. Written as DNA, the CDR3 is TGTGCCAGCTCATCCCCCAACAGGGGGTTATATGGCTACACCTTC. The encoded protein is CASSSPNRGLYGYTF. This chain joins TRBV18 and TRBJ1-2, with 8 bases matching TRBD1. The CDR3 has 15 amino acids. Trimming took 5 bases from V and 5 from J; bases not matched to a gene: 10. Germline assignment: CDR1 KGHSH and CDR2 LQKENI. The full variable domain, with the rest looked up from reference TRBV18 and TRBJ1-2, is NAGVMQNPRHLVRRRGQEARLRCSPMKGHSHVYWYRQLPEEGLKFMVYLQKENIIDESGMPKERFSAEFPKEGPSILRIQQVVRGDSAAYFCASSSPNRGLYGYTFGSGTRLTVV.

This clonotype was detected only a few times. V gene TRBV10-3 combines with J gene TRBJ2-4, with D possibly TRBD2 on 5 matching bases. The CDR3 covers 16 residues. V lost 0 bases and J lost 0, with 9 bases in between. Germline CDR1 ENHRY, CDR2 SYGVKD. CDR3 DNA sequence: TGTGCCATCAGTGAGTCGCCGGGGAAAGCCAAAAACATTCAGTACTTC. This encodes CAISESPGKAKNIQYF.

This clonotype was picked up many times. The V call is TRBV13, the J call TRBJ2-7; 12 nucleotides line up with TRBD2. J lost 7 bases, V lost 2 bases, and 3 bases had no gene match. The CDR3 covers 14 residues. CDR1 and CDR2 (germline): PRHDT, FYEKMQ (reference sequence). CDR3 protein: CASSLRLAGEEQYF. DNA of the CDR3: TGTGCCAGCAGCTTAAGACTAGCGGGGGAAGAGCAGTACTTC.

The V and J genes are TRBV11-2 and TRBJ2-5, with 9 bases fitting TRBD2. J lost 4 bases, V lost 3 bases, and 3 bases had no gene match. Germline CDR1 and CDR2: SGHAT and FQNNGV. This CDR3 has 14 amino acids. The CDR3 here is CASSFAGGGETQYF. The CDR3 DNA reads TGTGCCAGCAGCTTCGCGGGAGGGGGAGAGACCCAGTACTTC.

At least ten counts were recorded for this clonotype. The V and J genes are TRBV6-5 and TRBJ2-7; D may match TRBD1 or TRBD2 (5 bases each). CDR1 and CDR2 from the germline V gene are MNHEY and SVGAGI. V was trimmed by 6 bases and J by 3 bases, leaving 15 bases between them. This CDR3 is 14 amino acids long. The CDR3 coding sequence is TGTGCCAGCAGCGCTCCGGGACGGATCTACGAGCAGTACTTC. Translation gives CASSAPGRIYEQYF.

This clonotype was observed a few times. One end of the junction is discordant with germline, which a read error may explain. The chain has TRBV29-1 and TRBJ1-2; 7 bases agree with TRBD1. The germline gives CDR1 SQVTM, CDR2 ANQGSEA. The CDR3 totals 13 residues. Written as DNA, the CDR3 is TGCAGCGTGGGGGGGACAGAGAATTGGGGCTACAACTTC. Translating it yields CSVGGTENWGYNF. Supplemented by reference TRBV29-1 and TRBJ1-2, the full variable domain reads SAVISQKPSRDICQRGTSLTIQCQVDSQVTMMFWYRQQPGQSLTLIATANQGSEATYESGFVIDKFPISRPNLTFSTLTVSNMSPEDSSIYLCSVGGTENWGYNFGSGTRLTVV.

In its sample, this clonotype was seen many times. The V gene is TRBV29-1, the J gene TRBJ2-3; D not resolved. V was cut by 6 bases and J by 6 bases, with 7 bases left in between. Germline CDR1 and CDR2: SQVTM and ANQGSEA. This CDR3 comprises 10 residues. CDR3 coding DNA: TGCAGCGTCCCAGCGGATACGCAGTATTTT. Its translation is CSVPADTQYF.

This clonotype was found a few times. V usage is TRBV7-6 and J usage is TRBJ2-3, with D possibly TRBD1 on 6 matching bases. Deletions cut 5 bases from V and 4 bases from J, with 10 bases between. This CDR3 comprises 13 residues. CDR1 and CDR2 from the germline V gene are SGHVS and FNYEAQ. CDR3 bases: TGTGCCAGCAGCCCCGCAGGGGCAGATACGCAGTATTTT. Its protein is CASSPAGADTQYF.

The V and J genes are TRBV12-3 or TRBV12-4 and TRBJ1-5; D not resolved. Trimming removed 2 bases from V and 9 bases from J, with 5 bases in between. The length of the CDR3 is 11 residues. DNA for the CDR3: TGTGCCAGCAGTTTACATGGGCCCCAGCATTTT. Translated, it gives CASSLHGPQHF.

This clonotype was observed many times. The chain links TRBV7-3 to TRBJ2-3; 8 bases fit TRBD2. Per the germline V gene, CDR1 is SGHTA and CDR2 is FQGTGA. The CDR3 loop spans 15 amino acids. The V segment lost 1 base and the J segment 1 base; nucleotides outside the gene matches: 1. Here the CDR3 reads CASSLNSGGTDTQYF. The CDR3 nucleotides read TGTGCCAGCAGCTTAAATAGCGGGGGCACAGATACGCAGTATTTT.

At least ten counts were recorded for this clonotype. This chain connects TRBV7-6 to TRBJ2-5; 7 nucleotides line up with TRBD2. V was clipped by 0 bases and J by 5 bases; unmatched bases: 0. The CDR3 runs to 13 residues. CDR1 is SGHVS and CDR2 is FNYEAQ in the germline V gene. CDR3 amino acids: CASSLASGETQYF. DNA of the CDR3: TGTGCCAGCAGCTTAGCTAGCGGGGAGACCCAGTACTTC. Drawing the rest from reference TRBV7-6 and TRBJ2-5, the complete variable domain is GAGVSQSPRYKVTKRGQDVALRCDPISGHVSLYWYRQALGQGPEFLTYFNYEAQQDKSGLPNDRFSAERPEGSISTLTIQRTEQRDSAMYRCASSLASGETQYFGPGTRLLVL.

This sequence joins TRBV5-1 and TRBJ2-5; no reliable D call. Trimming took 0 bases from V and 4 from J, leaving 16 bases between them. Germline V gene sequence: CDR1 SGHRS, CDR2 YFSETQ. The length of the CDR3 is 16 residues. This CDR3 reads CASSLAFPLTGETQYF. CDR3 nucleotides: TGCGCCAGCAGCTTGGCCTTTCCCCTTACCGGAGAGACCCAGTACTTC.

The chain carries TRBV12-3 or TRBV12-4 and TRBJ1-5, with D perhaps TRBD1 (5 bases). This CDR3 comprises 14 residues. Between the trimmed V and J ends, which lost 6 bases and 5 bases, there was a span of 14 bases. CDR3 sequence reads: CASSRDVGDQPQHF. The CDR3 DNA sequence: TGTGCCAGCAGCCGGGACGTGGGCGATCAGCCCCAGCATTTT.

The chain combines TRBV5-4 with TRBJ2-3, with 7 bases aligning to TRBD2. This CDR3 region has 16 residues. The V gene's germline CDR1 is SGHNT and CDR2 YYREEE (reference sequence). The V segment lost 4 bases and the J segment 3 bases; nucleotides outside the gene matches: 11. CDR3 sequence (DNA): TGTGCCAGCAGCCCGGGACTAATTAAGACGACAGATACGCAGTATTTT. As protein: CASSPGLIKTTDTQYF.

This clonotype was seen only a few times. The CDR3 region has the DNA TGTGCCAGCAGCTGGACAGGGGCACCCAGTAATGAAAAACTGTTTTTT. This sequence encodes CASSWTGAPSNEKLFF. The genes are TRBV25-1 and TRBJ1-4; 9 nucleotides match TRBD1. With V trimmed by 6 bases and J by 4 bases, 9 bases remained unmatched. The CDR3 has 16 amino acids. Germline V lookup: CDR1 MGHDK, CDR2 SYGVNS.

In its sample, this clonotype was seen many times. The chain's CDR3 is CSARQGREEKLFF. The CDR3 DNA sequence: TGCAGCGCCCGACAGGGGAGGGAAGAAAAACTGTTTTTT. This chain links TRBV29-1 with TRBJ1-4; 8 bases line up with TRBD1. The CDR3 sequence is 13 residues long. The germline gives CDR1 SQVTM, CDR2 ANQGSEA. The ends lost 7 bases at V and 8 bases at J; junction bases unmatched: 9.

In this sample, this clonotype turned up many times. This sequence joins TRBV29-1 and TRBJ1-5; TRBD1 is a possible D gene (5 bases). Germline lookup yields CDR1 SQVTM and CDR2 ANQGSEA. V was shortened by 4 bases and J by 4 bases, with 11 bases between the two germline ends. CDR3 length: 13 residues. The CDR3 protein is CSVVVSGNQPQHF. DNA of the CDR3: TGCAGCGTTGTGGTATCAGGGAATCAGCCCCAGCATTTT. Complete variable domain (other parts from reference TRBV29-1 and TRBJ1-5): SAVISQKPSRDICQRGTSLTIQCQVDSQVTMMFWYRQQPGQSLTLIATANQGSEATYESGFVIDKFPISRPNLTFSTLTVSNMSPEDSSIYLCSVVVSGNQPQHFGDGTRLSIL.

This clonotype has at least ten counts. V gene TRBV18 combines with J gene TRBJ1-4, with 7 bases fitting TRBD1. After removal of 3 bases from V and 7 bases from J, the junction contained 2 bases not matched to a gene. Germline-derived CDR1 and CDR2 are KGHSH and LQKENI. The CDR3 is 13 residues long. DNA for the CDR3: TGTGCCAGCTCACCCACAGGGGCTGAAAAACTGTTTTTT. Its translation: CASSPTGAEKLFF. Supplemented by reference TRBV18 and TRBJ1-4, the full variable domain reads NAGVMQNPRHLVRRRGQEARLRCSPMKGHSHVYWYRQLPEEGLKFMVYLQKENIIDESGMPKERFSAEFPKEGPSILRIQQVVRGDSAAYFCASSPTGAEKLFFGSGTQLSVL.

The table lists this clonotype with a few counts. The chain uses TRBV7-6 and TRBJ2-3; D may be TRBD1 or TRBD2 (6 bases each). CDR1 is SGHVS and CDR2 is FNYEAQ in the germline V gene. The ends were cut back, 7 bases at V and 4 bases at J, with 18 bases in the middle. This CDR3 spans 15 amino acids. The CDR3 loop reads CASTAGGADADTQYF. The DNA for the CDR3 is TGTGCCAGCACCGCCGGGGGCGCAGATGCAGATACGCAGTATTTT.

The sample holds a few counts of this clonotype. The chain has TRBV25-1 and TRBJ2-3; D may be TRBD1 or TRBD2 (7 bases each). Germline-derived CDR1 and CDR2 are MGHDK and SYGVNS. Trimming removed 7 bases from V and 2 bases from J, with 19 bases in between. The CDR3 loop spans 16 amino acids. CDR3 DNA: TGTGCCAGCACGGGGAGGGGACAGAGAGACACAGATACGCAGTATTTT. Its protein is CASTGRGQRDTDTQYF.

V usage is TRBV7-6 and J usage is TRBJ2-7; D remains ambiguous. Trimming shortened V by 1 base and J by 3 bases, and 7 bases separated the two germline ends. Germline loops: CDR1 SGHVS, CDR2 FNYEAQ. This CDR3 has 13 amino acids. DNA for the CDR3: TGTGCCAGCAGCTTAGACGGAGACTACGAGCAGTACTTC. Translated: CASSLDGDYEQYF.

This clonotype was counted between two and nine times. The CDR3 coding sequence is TGTGCCATCAGTGGGGGACAGGGTATCGAGCAGTACTTC. This encodes CAISGGQGIEQYF. The chain has TRBV10-3 and TRBJ2-7; 9 bases agree with TRBD1. The germline V gene has CDR1 ENHRY and CDR2 SYGVKD. This CDR3 has 13 residues. V was pared by 4 bases and J by 6 bases, with 4 bases of the junction left unmatched.